These 10 T cell receptor beta chains came from one sample sequenced in a study of cytomegalovirus exposure and HLA in healthy donors. The PCR ran on 60 Vbeta and 13 Jbeta primers. Repertoires were generated with immunoSEQ multiplex PCR, while TCRdb's copy carries only in-frame clones and drops some. The sample has 200,000 or so clones, almost 80% seen once. What was sequenced was PBMCs. The source is a male donor in good health and CMV-seronegative.

The genes are TRBV27 and TRBJ1-5, with 10 bases lining up with TRBD1. Trimming cost V 2 bases and J 2 bases; bases outside gene matches: 12. This CDR3 spans 19 amino acids. Germline-derived CDR1 and CDR2 are MNHEY and SMNVEV (reference sequence). The CDR3 DNA reads as TGTGCCAGCAGTTTACCACCTCGGGACAGGGGTTATGGCAATCAGCCCCAGCATTTT. It yields the protein CASSLPPRDRGYGNQPQHF.

The chain employs TRBV27 and TRBJ2-7; maybe TRBD1 (6 bases). This CDR3 comprises 15 residues. V was cut by 5 bases and J by 0 bases, with 14 bases left in between. Per germline, CDR1 MNHEY and CDR2 SMNVEV (reference sequence). CDR3 residues: CASSPRTVSSYEQYF. CDR3 DNA sequence: TGTGCCAGCAGTCCAAGGACAGTTAGCTCCTACGAGCAGTACTTC.

This chain joins TRBV18 and TRBJ2-1; D gene uncertain. The CDR3 is 13 amino acids. CDR1 and CDR2 (germline): KGHSH, LQKENI. Trimming took 3 bases from V and 5 from J, leaving 8 bases between them. In nucleotides, the CDR3 is TGTGCCAGCTCACCTGCGCGGAACAATGAGCAGTTCTTC. Amino acids: CASSPARNNEQFF.

The genes are TRBV28 and TRBJ1-6; 7 bases are a match to TRBD1. Losses at the gene ends were 7 bases for V and 12 bases for J; bases not matched to a gene: 12. This CDR3 is built from 14 residues. Germline V gives CDR1 MDHEN, CDR2 SYDVKM. CDR3 protein: CASKTGTALKPLHF. CDR3 nucleotide sequence: TGTGCCAGCAAGACCGGGACAGCACTCAAACCCCTCCACTTT.

This clone has a single count. The chain has TRBV19 and TRBJ2-2; D is uncertain. The length of the CDR3 is 11 residues. CDR1 and CDR2 (germline): LNHDA, SQIVND (reference sequence). V was trimmed by 5 bases and J by 6 bases, leaving 4 bases between them. CDR3 sequence (DNA): TGTGCCAGTAGTCCTTCCGGGGAGCTGTTTTTT. This gives the protein CASSPSGELFF.

This clone was seen a handful of times. The rearrangement links TRBV6-4 to TRBJ1-5, with D possibly matching TRBD1 (5 bases). Germline V gene lookup returns CDR1 MRHNA and CDR2 SNTAGT. The V and J ends lost 3 bases and 6 bases respectively, with 9 bases between them. The CDR3 runs 13 residues. The CDR3: CASSERGTQPQHF. The CDR3 nucleotides read TGTGCCAGCAGTGAGCGGGGGACTCAGCCCCAGCATTTT.

The rearrangement uses TRBV27 and TRBJ2-3; unclear D gene. Germline loops: CDR1 MNHEY, CDR2 SMNVEV (reference sequence). V was pared by 6 bases and J by 3 bases, with 10 bases between. The CDR3 loop spans 13 amino acids. For the CDR3, the DNA is TGTGCCAGCAGCCAACAGAGAACAGATACGCAGTATTTT. This sequence encodes CASSQQRTDTQYF.

The rearrangement links TRBV6-4 to TRBJ2-2; perhaps TRBD2 as D (6 bases). Germline V gene lookup returns CDR1 MRHNA and CDR2 SNTAGT. V shed 2 bases and J shed 4 bases, with 23 bases lying between them. CDR3 length: 19 residues. The CDR3 DNA reads as TGTGCCAGCAGTGACCCCAAGTTATGGTCTAGCGATAGCACCGGGGAGCTGTTTTTT. It encodes CASSDPKLWSSDSTGELFF.

As DNA, the CDR3 is TGCGCCAGCAGCTTGGCTGGCGGGAGAAATACCGGGGAGCTGTTTTTT. Its translation: CASSLAGGRNTGELFF. The chain couples TRBV5-1 to TRBJ2-2, with TRBD2 identical over 7 bases. The trim removed 0 bases at V and 5 bases at J, leaving 7 bases unmatched. The CDR3 consists of 16 residues. The germline CDR1 and CDR2 sequences are SGHRS and YFSETQ.

This clone has ten or more counts. The chain recombines TRBV4-2 with TRBJ1-5; 8 nucleotides line up with TRBD1. Germline values: CDR1 LGHNA, CDR2 YNFKEQ. The CDR3 sequence is 18 residues long. V was clipped by 0 bases and J by 3 bases; unmatched bases: 10. The CDR3: CASSQESTGTGHNQPQHF. CDR3 bases: TGTGCCAGCAGCCAAGAGAGTACCGGGACAGGACACAATCAGCCCCAGCATTTT.